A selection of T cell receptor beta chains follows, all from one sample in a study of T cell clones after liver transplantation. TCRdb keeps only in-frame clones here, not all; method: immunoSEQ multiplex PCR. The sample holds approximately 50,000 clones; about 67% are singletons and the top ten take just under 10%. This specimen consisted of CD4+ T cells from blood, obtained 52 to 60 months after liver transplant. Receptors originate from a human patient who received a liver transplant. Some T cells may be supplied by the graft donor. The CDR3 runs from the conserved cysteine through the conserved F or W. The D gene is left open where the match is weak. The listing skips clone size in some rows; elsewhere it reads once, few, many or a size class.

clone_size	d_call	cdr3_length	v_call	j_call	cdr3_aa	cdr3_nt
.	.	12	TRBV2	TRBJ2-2	CASSGRRGELFF	TGTGCCAGCAGTGGAAGGCGCGGGGAGCTGTTTTTT
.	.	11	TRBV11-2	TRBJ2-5	CASSLDSPQYF	TGTGCCAGCAGCTTAGACTCCCCCCAGTACTTC
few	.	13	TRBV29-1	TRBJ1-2	CSVGTGTEYGYTF	TGCAGCGTGGGAACCGGGACCGAGTATGGCTACACCTTC
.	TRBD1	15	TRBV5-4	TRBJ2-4	CASSLPGQGKDIQYF	TGTGCCAGCAGCTTGCCGGGACAGGGTAAGGACATTCAGTACTTC
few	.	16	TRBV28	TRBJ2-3	CASRPLRYLSTDTQYF	TGTGCCAGCCGTCCGCTTAGGTACTTAAGCACAGATACGCAGTATTTT
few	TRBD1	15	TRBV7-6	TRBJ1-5	CASSKRQGRGQPQHF	TGTGCCAGCAGCAAAAGACAGGGCCGGGGGCAGCCCCAGCATTTT
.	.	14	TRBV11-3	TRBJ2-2	CASSQEQGFGELFF	TGTGCCAGCAGCCAAGAGCAGGGTTTTGGGGAGCTGTTTTTT
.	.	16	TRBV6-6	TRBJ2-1	CASSRGPQADYNEQFF	TGTGCCAGCAGTCGGGGCCCCCAGGCCGACTACAATGAGCAGTTCTTC
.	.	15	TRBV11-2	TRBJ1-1	CASSLVLGLNTEAFF	TGTGCCAGCAGCTTAGTGTTAGGGTTGAACACTGAAGCTTTCTTT
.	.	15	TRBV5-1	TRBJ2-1	CASSSDRSSYNEQFF	TGCGCCAGCAGCTCAGACAGGAGCTCCTACAATGAGCAGTTCTTC
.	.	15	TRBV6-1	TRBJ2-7	CASSFGTTISYEQYF	TGTGCCAGCAGTTTCGGGACAACGATCTCCTACGAGCAGTACTTC
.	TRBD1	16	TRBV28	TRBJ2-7	CASSLVEWTGTYEQYF	TGTGCCAGCAGTTTAGTAGAATGGACAGGGACCTACGAGCAGTACTTC
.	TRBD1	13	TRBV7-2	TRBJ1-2	CASSSGQEHSYTF	TGTGCCAGCAGCTCCGGACAGGAACATAGCTACACCTTC
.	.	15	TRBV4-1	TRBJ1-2	CASSQERQTSYGYTF	TGCGCCAGCAGCCAAGAGAGACAGACCTCTTATGGCTACACCTTC
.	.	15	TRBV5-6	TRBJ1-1	CASSLLQGSNTEAFF	TGTGCCAGCAGCTTACTACAGGGTAGTAACACTGAAGCTTTCTTT
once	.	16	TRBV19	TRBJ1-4	CASSISQGRGNEKLFF	TGTGCCAGTAGTATCAGCCAGGGGCGCGGTAATGAAAAACTGTTTTTT
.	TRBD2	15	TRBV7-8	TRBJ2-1	CASSLFSGTYNEQFF	TGTGCCAGCAGCTTATTTAGCGGGACCTACAATGAGCAGTTCTTC
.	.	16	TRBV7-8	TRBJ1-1	CASTGSRLAWNTEAFF	TGTGCCAGCACAGGGTCCCGTCTGGCTTGGAACACTGAAGCTTTCTTT
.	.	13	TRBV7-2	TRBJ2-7	CASSTGPSDLQYF	TGTGCCAGCAGCACCGGGCCCTCAGATTTGCAGTACTTC
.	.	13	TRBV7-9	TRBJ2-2	CASSYRDVGELFF	TGTGCCAGCAGCTACAGGGATGTCGGGGAGCTGTTTTTT
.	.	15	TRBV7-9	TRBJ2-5	CASSLGGDRQETQYF	TGTGCCAGCAGCTTAGGGGGAGATCGGCAAGAGACCCAGTACTTC
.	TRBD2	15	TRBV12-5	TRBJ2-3	CASGLGTSGTDTQYF	TGTGCTAGTGGTTTGGGGACTAGCGGCACAGATACGCAGTATTTT
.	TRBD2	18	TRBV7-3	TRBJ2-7	CASSFSGLAGKDRGEQYF	TGTGCCAGCAGCTTCTCGGGACTAGCGGGGAAGGACCGCGGGGAGCAGTACTTC
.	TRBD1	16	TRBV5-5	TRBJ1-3	CASSPTPTGMENTIYF	TGTGCCAGCAGCCCGACACCGACAGGGATGGAAAACACCATATATTTT
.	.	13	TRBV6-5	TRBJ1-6	CATTVGDSSPLHF	TGTGCCACCACAGTCGGGGACTCCTCACCCCTCCACTTT
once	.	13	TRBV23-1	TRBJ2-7	CASSPENRTEQYF	TGCGCCAGCAGCCCCGAAAACAGGACCGAGCAGTACTTC
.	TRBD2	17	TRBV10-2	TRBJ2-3	CASRGVGSGGHTDTQYF	TGCGCCAGCAGAGGGGTCGGGAGCGGGGGACACACAGATACGCAGTATTTT
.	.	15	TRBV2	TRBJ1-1	CASTSPGLSNTEAFF	TGTGCCAGCACCAGCCCGGGACTCTCGAACACTGAAGCTTTCTTT
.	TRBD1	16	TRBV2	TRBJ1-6	CATRTGIVENNSPLHF	TGTGCCACCCGGACAGGGATAGTCGAGAATAATTCACCCCTCCACTTT
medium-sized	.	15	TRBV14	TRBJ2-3	CASSLGGGAKDTQYF	TGTGCCAGCAGCCTTGGAGGGGGGGCTAAAGATACGCAGTATTTT
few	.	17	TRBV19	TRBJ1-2	CASSMATGASRAGGYTF	TGTGCCAGTAGTATGGCAACGGGGGCCTCCCGCGCAGGGGGCTACACCTTC
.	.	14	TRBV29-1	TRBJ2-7	CSVEGGGAPYEQYF	TGCAGCGTTGAGGGGGGGGGCGCGCCCTACGAGCAGTACTTC
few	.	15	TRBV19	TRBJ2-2	CASSSNGGPGGELFF	TGTGCCAGTAGCTCTAACGGGGGGCCGGGCGGGGAGCTGTTTTTT
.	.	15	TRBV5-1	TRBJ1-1	CASSLSAGTNTEAFF	TGCGCCAGCAGCTTGTCCGCAGGGACGAACACTGAAGCTTTCTTT
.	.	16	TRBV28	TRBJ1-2	CASSPFGQRATIGYTF	TGTGCCAGCAGTCCATTTGGACAGCGAGCTACTATAGGCTACACCTTC
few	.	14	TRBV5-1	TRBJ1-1	CASSLRRGDTEAFF	TGCGCCAGCAGCCTCCGCAGGGGAGACACTGAAGCTTTCTTT
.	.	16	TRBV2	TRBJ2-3	CASIKGRYESTDTQYF	TGTGCCAGCATCAAAGGCCGTTACGAATCCACAGATACGCAGTATTTT
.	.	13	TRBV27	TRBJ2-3	CASSRGSSDTQYF	TGTGCCAGCAGCCGAGGTAGTTCAGATACGCAGTATTTT
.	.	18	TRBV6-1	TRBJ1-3	CASSALGEGRNSGNTIYF	TGTGCCAGCAGTGCCCTTGGGGAGGGCCGAAACTCTGGAAACACCATATATTTT
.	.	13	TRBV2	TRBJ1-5	CASSEGPIVRQHF	TGTGCCAGCAGTGAAGGGCCGATAGTTCGCCAGCATTTT
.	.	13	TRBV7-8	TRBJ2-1	CASSLEYYNEQFF	TGTGCCAGCAGCCTAGAATATTACAATGAGCAGTTCTTC
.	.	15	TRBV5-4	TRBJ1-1	CASSLSGGARTEAFF	TGTGCCAGCAGCTTGTCGGGGGGGGCGAGGACTGAAGCTTTCTTT
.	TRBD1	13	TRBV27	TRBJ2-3	CASRWQGADTQYF	TGTGCCAGCAGGTGGCAGGGGGCAGATACGCAGTATTTT
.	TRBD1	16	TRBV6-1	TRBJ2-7	CASSEISRDRGREQYF	TGTGCCAGCAGTGAAATCAGCCGGGACAGGGGGCGCGAGCAGTACTTC
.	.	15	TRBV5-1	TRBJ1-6	CASSLDLGGDSPLHF	TGCGCCAGCAGCTTGGATCTGGGTGGGGATTCACCCCTCCACTTT